Presented here are 5 T cell receptor beta chains from one specimen sequenced in a study of blood T cell repertoires in COVID-19. The protocol was immunoSEQ multiplex PCR, while the TCRdb copy is restricted to in-frame clones and leaves out a portion. Among 65,000 to 85,000 clones listed, 86% were seen once. Sample: peripheral blood. These TCRs come from a man aged 45 to 65 with active COVID-19.

The sample holds a few counts of this clone. This chain joins TRBV4-3 and TRBJ1-3; 9 nucleotides align to TRBD1. J gave up 1 base and V 0 bases, and 1 base lay outside the gene matches. The CDR3 is made up of 16 amino acids. CDR1 is LGHNA, CDR2 YSLEER, per germline. The CDR3 nucleotides read TGCGCCAGCAGCCAAGAGGGACAGGGTTCTGGAAACACCATATATTTT. As protein: CASSQEGQGSGNTIYF.

The rearrangement joins TRBV5-6 to TRBJ1-2, with a tentative D call TRBD1 (5 bases). Germline CDR1 SGHDT, CDR2 YYEEEE. V was clipped by 0 bases and J by 2 bases, with 5 bases between them. This CDR3 region has 13 residues. DNA of the CDR3: TGTGCCAGCAGCTTGGACAGGAACTATGGCTACACCTTC. Translating it yields CASSLDRNYGYTF.

The chain joins TRBV6-2 or TRBV6-3 to TRBJ1-5, with TRBD1 as a possible D gene (6 bases). This CDR3 is built from 14 residues. With 5 bases removed from V and 2 bases from J, the gap between germline ends came to 10 bases. Germline V gene data show CDR1 as MNHEY and CDR2 as SVGEGT. The chain's CDR3 is CASSGNRGNQPQHF. CDR3 DNA sequence: TGTGCCAGCAGTGGCAACAGGGGCAATCAGCCCCAGCATTTT.

The chain uses TRBV28 and TRBJ2-3; D uncertain. The CDR3 spans 13 residues. CDR1 is MDHEN and CDR2 is SYDVKM in the germline V gene. The ends were cut back, 4 bases at V and 0 bases at J, with 5 bases in the middle. The CDR3 nucleotides are TGTGCCAGCAGTTCAACTAGCACAGATACGCAGTATTTT. Residues: CASSSTSTDTQYF.

The chain has TRBV7-2 and TRBJ1-3; possible D gene TRBD1, 6 bases. Germline V gene lookup returns CDR1 SGHTA and CDR2 FQGNSA. The ends were cut back, 5 bases at V and 2 bases at J, with 13 bases in the middle. The CDR3 is 15 amino acids. The CDR3 bases are TGTGCCAGCAGCCAAGGGCGGGGGCCTGGAAACACCATATATTTT. This translates into CASSQGRGPGNTIYF.